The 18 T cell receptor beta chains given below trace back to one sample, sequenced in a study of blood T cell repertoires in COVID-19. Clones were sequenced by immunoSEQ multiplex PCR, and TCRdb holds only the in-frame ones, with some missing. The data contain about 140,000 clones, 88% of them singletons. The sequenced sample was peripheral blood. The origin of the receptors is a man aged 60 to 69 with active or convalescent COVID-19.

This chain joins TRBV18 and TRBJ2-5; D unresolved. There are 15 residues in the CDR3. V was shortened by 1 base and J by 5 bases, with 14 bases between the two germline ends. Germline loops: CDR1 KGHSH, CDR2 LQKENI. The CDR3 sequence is CASSPQFGSTETQYF. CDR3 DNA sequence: TGTGCCAGCTCACCACAGTTTGGTAGCACGGAGACCCAGTACTTC.

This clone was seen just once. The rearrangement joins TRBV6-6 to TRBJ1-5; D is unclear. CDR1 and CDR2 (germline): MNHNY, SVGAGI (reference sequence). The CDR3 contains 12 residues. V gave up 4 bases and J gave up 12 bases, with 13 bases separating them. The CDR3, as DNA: TGTGCCAGCAGTTCCCTACAGTCCCTCCAGCATTTT. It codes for CASSSLQSLQHF.

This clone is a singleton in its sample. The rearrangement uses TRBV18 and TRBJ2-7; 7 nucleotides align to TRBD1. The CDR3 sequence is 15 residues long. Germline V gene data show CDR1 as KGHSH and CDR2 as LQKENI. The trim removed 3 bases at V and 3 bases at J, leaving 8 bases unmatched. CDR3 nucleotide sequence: TGTGCCAGCTCACCGCCGGGACAGCGAAACTACGAGCAGTACTTC. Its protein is CASSPPGQRNYEQYF.

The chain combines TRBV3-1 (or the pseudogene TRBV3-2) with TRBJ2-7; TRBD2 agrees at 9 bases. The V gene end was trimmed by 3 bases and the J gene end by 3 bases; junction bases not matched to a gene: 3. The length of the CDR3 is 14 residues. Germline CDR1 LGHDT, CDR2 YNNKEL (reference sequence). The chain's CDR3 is CASSHLAGFYEQYF. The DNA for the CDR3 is TGTGCCAGCAGCCATCTAGCGGGATTCTACGAGCAGTACTTC.

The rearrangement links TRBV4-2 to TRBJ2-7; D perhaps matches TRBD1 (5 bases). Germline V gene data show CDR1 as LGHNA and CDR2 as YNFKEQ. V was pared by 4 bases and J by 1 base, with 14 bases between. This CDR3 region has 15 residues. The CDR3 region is CASSLNMAGSYEQYF. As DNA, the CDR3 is TGTGCCAGCAGCCTAAACATGGCAGGGTCCTACGAGCAGTACTTC.

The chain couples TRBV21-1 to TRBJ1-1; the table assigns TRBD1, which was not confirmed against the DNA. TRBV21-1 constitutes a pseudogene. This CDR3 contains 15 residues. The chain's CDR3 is CASSKAGQDLIEAFF. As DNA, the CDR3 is TGTGCCAGCAGCAAAGCCGGACAGGACCTAATCGAAGCTTTCTTT.

CDR3 nucleotides: TGCAGCGTAAAGGGGGGACTAGCGGGAACCTCCTACGAGCAGTACTTC. Amino acid sequence: CSVKGGLAGTSYEQYF. The genes are TRBV29-1 and TRBJ2-7, with TRBD2 matching over 13 bases. Germline V gives CDR1 SQVTM, CDR2 ANQGSEA. This CDR3 has 16 residues. V shed 6 bases, J shed 0 bases, and the junction held 8 bases outside the gene matches.

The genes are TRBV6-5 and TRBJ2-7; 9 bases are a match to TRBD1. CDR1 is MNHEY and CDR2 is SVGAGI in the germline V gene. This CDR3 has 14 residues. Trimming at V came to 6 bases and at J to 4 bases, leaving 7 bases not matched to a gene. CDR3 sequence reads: CASSRDREGYEQYF. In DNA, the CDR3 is TGTGCCAGCAGCCGGGACAGGGAGGGGTACGAGCAGTACTTC.

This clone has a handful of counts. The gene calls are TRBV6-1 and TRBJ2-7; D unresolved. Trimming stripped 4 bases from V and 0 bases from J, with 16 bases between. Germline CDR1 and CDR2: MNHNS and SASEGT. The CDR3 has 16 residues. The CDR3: CASSASLGRRSYEQYF. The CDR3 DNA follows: TGTGCCAGCAGTGCCTCTTTGGGCCGCCGCTCCTACGAGCAGTACTTC.

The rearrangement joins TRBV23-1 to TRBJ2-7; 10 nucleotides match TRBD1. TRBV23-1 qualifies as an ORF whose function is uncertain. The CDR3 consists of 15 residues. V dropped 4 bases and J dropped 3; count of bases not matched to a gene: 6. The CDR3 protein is CASSLPGQGSYEQYF. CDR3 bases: TGCGCCAGCAGTCTCCCGGGACAGGGGAGCTACGAGCAGTACTTC.

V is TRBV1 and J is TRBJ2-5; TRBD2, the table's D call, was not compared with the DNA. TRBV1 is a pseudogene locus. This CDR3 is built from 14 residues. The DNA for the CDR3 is TGCACCAGACCGAGCGGGAGGGCCGTGGAGACCCAGTACTTC. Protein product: CTRPSGRAVETQYF.

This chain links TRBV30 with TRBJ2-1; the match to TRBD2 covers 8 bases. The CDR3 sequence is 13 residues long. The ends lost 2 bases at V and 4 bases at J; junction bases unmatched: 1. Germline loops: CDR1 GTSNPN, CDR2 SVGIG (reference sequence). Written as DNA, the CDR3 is TGTGCCTGGAGTAGCGGGGGATACAATGAGCAGTTCTTC. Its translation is CAWSSGGYNEQFF.

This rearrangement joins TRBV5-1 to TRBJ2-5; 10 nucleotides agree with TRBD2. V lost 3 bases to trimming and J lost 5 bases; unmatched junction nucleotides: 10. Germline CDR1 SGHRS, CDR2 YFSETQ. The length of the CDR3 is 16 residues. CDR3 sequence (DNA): TGCGCCAGCAGCTGGGACGGGCTAGCGGGAGAGGAGACCCAGTACTTC. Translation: CASSWDGLAGEETQYF.

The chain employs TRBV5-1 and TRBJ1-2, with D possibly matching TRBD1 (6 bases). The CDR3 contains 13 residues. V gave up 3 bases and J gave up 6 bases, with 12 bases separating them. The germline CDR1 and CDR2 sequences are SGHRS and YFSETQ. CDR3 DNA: TGCGCCAGCAGCTCTGGGGACATCGATGGCTACACCTTC. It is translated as CASSSGDIDGYTF.

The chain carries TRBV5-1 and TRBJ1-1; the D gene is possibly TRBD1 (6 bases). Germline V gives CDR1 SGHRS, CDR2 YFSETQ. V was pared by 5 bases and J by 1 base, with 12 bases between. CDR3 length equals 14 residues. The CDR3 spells CASRSTTGNTEAFF. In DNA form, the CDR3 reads TGCGCCAGCAGATCCACGACAGGGAACACTGAAGCTTTCTTT.

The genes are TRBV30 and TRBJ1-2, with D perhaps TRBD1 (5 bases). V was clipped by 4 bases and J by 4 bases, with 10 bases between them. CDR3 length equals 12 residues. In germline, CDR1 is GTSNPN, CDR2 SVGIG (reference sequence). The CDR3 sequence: CAWTGSSYGYTF. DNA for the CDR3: TGTGCCTGGACAGGGTCTAGCTATGGCTACACCTTC.

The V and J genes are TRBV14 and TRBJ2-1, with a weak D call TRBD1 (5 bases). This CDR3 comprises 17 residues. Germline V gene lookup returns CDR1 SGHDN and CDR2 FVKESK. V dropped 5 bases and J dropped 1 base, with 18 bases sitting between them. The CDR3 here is CASSWDSRGWSYNEQFF. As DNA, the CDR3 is TGTGCCAGCAGCTGGGATAGTAGGGGCTGGTCCTACAATGAGCAGTTCTTC.

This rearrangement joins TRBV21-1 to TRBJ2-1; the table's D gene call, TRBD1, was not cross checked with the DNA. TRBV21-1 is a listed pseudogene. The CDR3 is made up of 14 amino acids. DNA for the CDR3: TGTGCCAGCAGCAAAAACAGGGGGTCGAATGAGCAGTTCTTC. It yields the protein CASSKNRGSNEQFF.